A selection of T cell receptor beta chains follows, all from one sample in a study of T cells after yellow fever vaccination. TCRdb re-derived calls from the 5' RACE reads in MiXCR, one entry per CDR3 protein. The table has 250,000 to 350,000 distinct CDR3 sequences, roughly 4.3% seen once; the top ten hold just under 20%. The sequencing used PBMCs, collected 15 days after the yellow fever booster vaccination. These receptor sequences come from a man younger than 30 who received the YFV17D yellow fever vaccine. Each CDR3 is given without its conserved first and last residue. The order of the fields is J gene, V gene, CDR3 protein.

J: TRBJ1-1; V: TRBV20-1; CDR3: SARPQGLDTEAF
J: TRBJ2-7; V: TRBV7-8; CDR3: ASSPKRGQVTGEQY
J: TRBJ1-4; V: TRBV6-5; CDR3: ASRTFFSEKLF
J: TRBJ2-3; V: TRBV20-1; CDR3: SAGRGDTQY
J: TRBJ2-1; V: TRBV5-1; CDR3: ASSLTPWTGDNEQF
J: TRBJ2-3; V: TRBV5-1; CDR3: ASSLGRQGATDTQY
J: TRBJ1-1; V: TRBV5-1; CDR3: ASSTLQGIMNTEAF
J: TRBJ2-7; V: TRBV7-2; CDR3: ASSLDSGGVFEQY
J: TRBJ1-2; V: TRBV7-2; CDR3: ASSRQTQSGYGYT
J: TRBJ1-1; V: TRBV5-1; CDR3: ASSLALTGTTEAF
J: TRBJ2-3; V: TRBV18; CDR3: ASSQLAGRTDTQY
J: TRBJ1-1; V: TRBV18; CDR3: ASSPPVIDIFTEAF
J: TRBJ1-1; V: TRBV5-1; CDR3: ASSLVAQGGNTEAF
J: TRBJ2-2; V: TRBV4-2; CDR3: ASSQVEGAGTGELF
J: TRBJ2-3; V: TRBV29-1; CDR3: SVEGVLSTDTQY
J: TRBJ1-5; V: TRBV12-3/TRBV12-4; CDR3: ATRGRYSNQPQH
J: TRBJ1-2; V: TRBV7-9; CDR3: ASSPTVSTNYGYT
J: TRBJ1-5; V: TRBV9; CDR3: ASSVEGYSNQPQH
J: TRBJ1-6; V: TRBV5-1; CDR3: ASSTSGFPLDALH
J: TRBJ1-6; V: TRBV10-3; CDR3: AIRQDRVTYNSPLH
J: TRBJ2-2; V: TRBV6-5; CDR3: ASKELGAGTGELF
J: TRBJ2-5; V: TRBV6-1; CDR3: ASSEGYMGTQY
J: TRBJ1-3; V: TRBV7-8; CDR3: ASSLAQGGGGGNTIY
J: TRBJ2-1; V: TRBV7-6; CDR3: ASSLYHGNNEQF
J: TRBJ1-2; V: TRBV20-1; CDR3: SALGPQGGYT
J: TRBJ2-1; V: TRBV5-1; CDR3: ATAPGSYNEQF
J: TRBJ2-3; V: TRBV12-3/TRBV12-4; CDR3: ASAKPGQPTDTQY
J: TRBJ2-1; V: TRBV7-3; CDR3: ASSLGGSHNEQF
J: TRBJ2-5; V: TRBV13; CDR3: ASSFSTGPQETQY
J: TRBJ2-1; V: TRBV6-2/TRBV6-3; CDR3: ASSYSTSGGGQF